This T cell receptor beta chain came from a study of blood T cell repertoires in COVID-19. Looking at the study overall: PBMCs, B-cell-depleted T cells, or T cells were the source of the cDNA or gDNA that made up the material.

Original processing methods: Amplification with reference gene primers provided the estimates of nucleated cell counts. The protocol was immunoSEQ multiplex PCR, while the TCRdb copy is restricted to in-frame clones and leaves out a portion. That table furnishes V, J and clone size, whereas the DNA furnished D and trimming. This repertoire shows about 210,000 clones, about 91% found once; its top ten account for more than 4.5%. The source material was peripheral blood. This TCR was sampled from a woman aged 40 to 50 with acute or convalescent COVID-19.

The CDR3 sequence: CASSSKTGQETQYF. DNA for the CDR3: TGCGCCAGCAGCTCCAAGACAGGACAAGAGACCCAGTACTTC. The chain carries TRBV4-1 and TRBJ2-5; D perhaps matches TRBD1 (6 bases). The V gene's germline CDR1 is MGHRA and CDR2 YSYEKL. The germline V and J ends were trimmed by 5 bases and 2 bases, with 12 bases remaining between them. This CDR3 region has 14 residues.